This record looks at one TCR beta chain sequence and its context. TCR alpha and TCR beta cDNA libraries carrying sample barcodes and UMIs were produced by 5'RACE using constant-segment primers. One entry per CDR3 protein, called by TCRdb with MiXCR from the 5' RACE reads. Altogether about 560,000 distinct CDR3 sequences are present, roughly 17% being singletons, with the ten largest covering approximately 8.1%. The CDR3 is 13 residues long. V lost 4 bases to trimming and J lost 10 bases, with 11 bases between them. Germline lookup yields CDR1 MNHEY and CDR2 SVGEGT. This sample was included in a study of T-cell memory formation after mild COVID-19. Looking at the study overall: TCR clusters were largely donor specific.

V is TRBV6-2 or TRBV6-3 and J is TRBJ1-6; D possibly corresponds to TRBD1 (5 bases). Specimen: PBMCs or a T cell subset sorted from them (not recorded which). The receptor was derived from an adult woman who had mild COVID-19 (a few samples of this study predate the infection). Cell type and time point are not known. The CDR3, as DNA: TGTGCCAGCAGTTGGGGGACGCGGTCACCCCTCCACTTT. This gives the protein CASSWGTRSPLHF.